One sample yielded the 21 T cell receptor beta chains listed below, sequenced in a study of T cell changes during pregnancy in multiple sclerosis. The table came from immunoSEQ multiplex PCR; TCRdb's copy has only in-frame clones and leaves some out. The sample lists approximately 98,000 clones, around 90% occurring once. Source: peripheral blood, taken after pregnancy. These receptors were collected from a female donor in good health, enrolled as a control in a pregnancy study.

The CDR3 loop reads CASSFKRTYEQYF. In DNA, the CDR3 is TGTGCCAGCAGCTTTAAGCGGACCTACGAGCAGTACTTC. The rearrangement uses TRBV5-5 and TRBJ2-7, with D perhaps matching TRBD2 (5 bases). V was shortened by 2 bases and J by 2 bases, with 8 bases between the two germline ends. Germline V gene sequence: CDR1 SGHKS, CDR2 YYEKEE (reference sequence). CDR3 length equals 13 residues.

The chain is built from TRBV6-5 and TRBJ2-3, with D possibly being TRBD1 (6 bases). Germline V gene lookup returns CDR1 MNHEY and CDR2 SVGAGI. V lost 2 bases to trimming and J lost 2 bases, with 14 bases between them. This CDR3 contains 16 residues. Here the CDR3 reads CASSYDRDNPTDTQYF. The DNA of the CDR3 is TGTGCCAGCAGTTACGACCGGGACAACCCCACAGATACGCAGTATTTT.

The chain carries TRBV7-2 and TRBJ2-3, with 8 bases identical to TRBD2. The CDR3 runs to 14 residues. The ends lost 5 bases at V and 4 bases at J; junction bases unmatched: 5. CDR1 SGHTA and CDR2 FQGNSA come from the germline V gene. The CDR3 reads CASSEIAGSDTQYF. In DNA, the CDR3 is TGTGCCAGCAGCGAGATAGCGGGGTCAGATACGCAGTATTTT.

This chain links TRBV5-4 with TRBJ2-3, with D uncertain. The V end lost 2 bases, the J end lost 2 bases, and 12 bases lay between the germline ends. The germline V gene has CDR1 SGHNT and CDR2 YYREEE (reference sequence). There are 15 residues in the CDR3. This CDR3 is CASSLSGTPTDTQYF. The DNA of the CDR3 is TGTGCCAGCAGCTTAAGTGGCACCCCCACAGATACGCAGTATTTT. Together with reference TRBV5-4 and TRBJ2-3, the CDR3 gives the full variable domain: ETGVTQSPTHLIKTRGQQVTLRCSSQSGHNTVSWYQQALGQGPQFIFQYYREEENGRGNFPPRFSGLQFPNYSSELNVNALELDDSALYLCASSLSGTPTDTQYFGPGTRLTVL.

The chain's CDR3 is CASSSDRGRYEQYF. The CDR3 nucleotides read TGTGCCAGCAGCTCGGACAGGGGCCGTTACGAGCAGTACTTC. The chain employs TRBV6-1 and TRBJ2-7, with 9 bases identical to TRBD1. This CDR3 has 14 amino acids. V dropped 6 bases and J dropped 4; count of bases not matched to a gene: 7. CDR1 and CDR2 from the germline V gene are MNHNS and SASEGT.

The V gene is TRBV20-1, the J gene TRBJ2-7; no clear D. Germline CDR1 reads DFQATT; CDR2 reads SNEGSKA (reference sequence). The V end lost 1 base, the J end lost 6 bases, and 4 bases lay between the germline ends. There are 10 residues in the CDR3. In DNA, the CDR3 is TGCAGTGCTAGAGCCGGCGAGCAGTACTTC. Its translation is CSARAGEQYF.

The chain employs TRBV6-5 and TRBJ1-2; 8 bases align to TRBD1. Germline V gene data show CDR1 as MNHEY and CDR2 as SVGAGI. J was trimmed by 4 bases and V by 6 bases; bases with no gene match: 7. The CDR3 is 14 residues long. For the CDR3, the DNA is TGTGCCAGCAGACCCGGACAGGGCGGCTATGGCTACACCTTC. Amino acid sequence: CASRPGQGGYGYTF.

V is TRBV4-1 and J is TRBJ2-3; D is perhaps TRBD2 (5 bases). Trimming took off 0 bases at V and 5 bases at J, with 9 bases between the two ends. CDR3 size: 14 residues. Germline CDR1 MGHRA, CDR2 YSYEKL. The CDR3 region has the DNA TGCGCCAGCAGCCAAGAACTCGGAGGAGATACGCAGTATTTT. It specifies CASSQELGGDTQYF.

CDR3 in DNA: TGTGCCAGCAGTGAAGGGGGGAGGGCCACCGAGACCCAGTACTTC. The encoded protein is CASSEGGRATETQYF. V gene TRBV2 combines with J gene TRBJ2-5; 7 bases match TRBD2. V lost 1 base, J lost 5 bases, and 7 bases stayed unmatched. The V gene's germline CDR1 is SNHLY and CDR2 FYNNEI. This CDR3 comprises 15 residues. Filled out from reference TRBV2 and TRBJ2-5, the complete variable domain reads EPEVTQTPSHQVTQMGQEVILRCVPISNHLYFYWYRQILGQKVEFLVSFYNNEISEKSEIFDDQFSVERPDGSNFTLKIRSTKLEDSAMYFCASSEGGRATETQYFGPGTRLLVL.

A single count supports this clone. A read error may produce the germline difference seen at one junction end. This sequence joins TRBV5-4 and TRBJ2-3; TRBD1 is a possible D gene (5 bases). CDR1 is SGHNT and CDR2 is YYREEE in the germline V gene (reference sequence). This CDR3 contains 14 residues. CDR3 bases: TGTGCCAGCAGCCCAACCACAGGATCAGATGCGCAGTATTTT. Encoded protein: CASSPTTGSDAQYF. Drawing the rest from reference TRBV5-4 and TRBJ2-3, the complete variable domain is ETGVTQSPTHLIKTRGQQVTLRCSSQSGHNTVSWYQQALGQGPQFIFQYYREEENGRGNFPPRFSGLQFPNYSSELNVNALELDDSALYLCASSPTTGSDAQYFGPGTRLTVL.

V is TRBV7-3 and J is TRBJ1-5; D not certain. V was cut by 2 bases and J by 8 bases, with 10 bases left in between. This CDR3 contains 13 residues. Germline CDR1 is SGHTA and CDR2 is FQGTGA. In nucleotides, the CDR3 is TGTGCCAGCAGCTTAGGTCCAGGCGAGCCCCAGCATTTT. This codes for CASSLGPGEPQHF.

The gene calls are TRBV6-5 and TRBJ1-2, with a weak D call TRBD1 (5 bases). Germline loops: CDR1 MNHEY, CDR2 SVGAGI. The length of the CDR3 is 13 residues. V was shortened by 6 bases and J by 4 bases, with 12 bases between the two germline ends. CDR3 DNA: TGTGCCAGCAGGTCCTGGGGCGGCTATGGCTACACCTTC. This codes for CASRSWGGYGYTF.

The chain uses TRBV27 and TRBJ1-1, with D tentatively TRBD1 (5 bases). Germline CDR1 MNHEY, CDR2 SMNVEV (reference sequence). V shed 5 bases and J shed 0 bases, with 16 bases lying between them. The length of the CDR3 is 16 residues. CDR3 coding DNA: TGTGCCAGCAGTCTACGGACACAAGGAATGAACACTGAAGCTTTCTTT. This gives the protein CASSLRTQGMNTEAFF.

The chain links TRBV4-1 to TRBJ2-7; D is unresolved. This CDR3 spans 15 amino acids. Germline values: CDR1 MGHRA, CDR2 YSYEKL. V lost 1 base and J lost 5, with 15 bases in between. This chain's CDR3 is CASSQVMLGSHEQYF. CDR3 nucleotides: TGCGCCAGCAGCCAAGTGATGCTAGGTAGTCACGAGCAGTACTTC.

The chain employs TRBV7-9 and TRBJ1-1, with D maybe TRBD1 (5 bases). The CDR3 spans 12 residues. With 6 bases removed from V and 10 bases from J, the gap between germline ends came to 15 bases. The germline CDR1 and CDR2 sequences are SEHNR and FQNEAQ (reference sequence). CDR3 sequence reads: CASSSRARRAFF. Written as DNA, the CDR3 is TGTGCCAGCAGTTCCAGGGCGAGAAGAGCTTTCTTT.

The rearrangement links TRBV7-9 to TRBJ2-5; 8 bases agree with TRBD1. The CDR3 has 17 residues. CDR1 SEHNR and CDR2 FQNEAQ come from the germline V gene (reference sequence). V trimming: 3 bases; J trimming: 5 bases; junction bases outside the gene matches: 14. Written as DNA, the CDR3 is TGTGCCAGCAGCTTCGGGCACAGGGGGGCACTAACGGAGACCCAGTACTTC. Protein: CASSFGHRGALTETQYF. Together with reference TRBV7-9 and TRBJ2-5, the CDR3 gives the full variable domain: DTGVSQNPRHKITKRGQNVTFRCDPISEHNRLYWYRQTLGQGPEFLTYFQNEAQLEKSRLLSDRFSAERPKGSFSTLEIQRTEQGDSAMYLCASSFGHRGALTETQYFGPGTRLLVL.

The chain employs TRBV27 and TRBJ2-7; 8 bases are a match to TRBD1. This CDR3 has 15 amino acids. J lost 3 bases, V lost 3 bases, and 7 bases had no gene match. Germline lookup yields CDR1 MNHEY and CDR2 SMNVEV (reference sequence). CDR3 in amino acids: CASSLRTGYIYEQYF. The CDR3 DNA follows: TGTGCCAGCAGTTTGAGGACAGGGTACATCTACGAGCAGTACTTC.

The chain recombines TRBV27 with TRBJ1-3; 9 bases map to TRBD1. V shed 5 bases and J 2 bases; nucleotides not matched to a gene: 1. Germline V lookup: CDR1 MNHEY, CDR2 SMNVEV (reference sequence). This CDR3 spans 14 amino acids. The CDR3 loop is CASSRTGAGNTIYF. In nucleotides, the CDR3 is TGTGCCAGCAGTAGGACAGGGGCTGGAAACACCATATATTTT.

The chain couples TRBV6-5 to TRBJ1-1; D perhaps matches TRBD1 (5 bases). The V gene's germline CDR1 is MNHEY and CDR2 SVGAGI. V dropped 11 bases and J dropped 2 bases, with 15 bases sitting between them. The length of the CDR3 is 13 residues. CDR3 sequence: CASRKGVNTEAFF. DNA of the CDR3: TGTGCCTCCCGAAAAGGGGTTAACACTGAAGCTTTCTTT.

The chain employs TRBV25-1 and TRBJ1-1; D is ambiguous. This CDR3 is 14 amino acids long. The V end was cut by 2 bases, the J end by 2 bases, with 9 bases between. Germline V gene data show CDR1 as MGHDK and CDR2 as SYGVNS. The CDR3: CASSEVGENTEAFF. In DNA, the CDR3 is TGTGCCAGCAGTGAAGTCGGGGAAAACACTGAAGCTTTCTTT. The entire variable domain, with the rest obtained from reference TRBV25-1 and TRBJ1-1, is as follows: EADIYQTPRYLVIGTGKKITLECSQTMGHDKMYWYQQDPGMELHLIHYSYGVNSTEKGDLSSESTVSRIRTEHFPLTLESARPSHTSQYLCASSEVGENTEAFFGQGTRLTVV.

The rearrangement links TRBV27 to TRBJ1-2; D is possibly TRBD1 (6 bases). Germline V gene sequence: CDR1 MNHEY, CDR2 SMNVEV (reference sequence). V was clipped by 4 bases and J by 0 bases, with 12 bases between them. This CDR3 has 15 residues. CDR3 coding DNA: TGTGCCAGCAGTTCGACAGGAGAAGCTAACTATGGCTACACCTTC. Amino acids: CASSSTGEANYGYTF.